The 24 T cell receptor beta chains below come from one sample, sequenced in a study of T cells in Graves' hyperthyroidism and ophthalmopathy. Researchers amplified the TCR beta CDR3 regions from RNA transcripts. The HTBI primer set was used in a first-round RT-PCR of the TCR CDR3. MiXCR was run by TCRdb on the multiplex PCR reads, yielding one entry per CDR3 protein. The table shows approximately 370,000 distinct CDR3 sequences, with more than 12% occurring only once. Source material: blood. These receptors were taken from a woman in her twenties or thirties with Graves' hyperthyroidism.

This clonotype has a handful of counts. The chain employs TRBV20-1 and TRBJ1-5; 7 nucleotides align to TRBD1. V trimming: 2 bases; J trimming: 5 bases; junction bases outside the gene matches: 0. Germline V gene lookup returns CDR1 DFQATT and CDR2 SNEGSKA (reference sequence). This CDR3 contains 12 residues. DNA of the CDR3: TGCAGTGCTAGACAGGGGGATCAGCCCCAGCATTTT. Residues: CSARQGDQPQHF.

CDR3 DNA sequence: TGTGCCAGTAGTCCGCGGAGAGCGTTGAGCACTGAAGCTTTCTTT. As protein: CASSPRRALSTEAFF. The chain uses TRBV19 and TRBJ1-1, with unresolved D. V was cut by 5 bases and J by 4 bases, with 17 bases left in between. Germline V lookup: CDR1 LNHDA, CDR2 SQIVND (reference sequence). The CDR3 runs 15 residues.

This clonotype was picked up many times. J is TRBJ2-1 and V is TRBV28, with 8 bases aligning to TRBD1. Germline CDR1 and CDR2: MDHEN and SYDVKM. The CDR3 contains 15 residues. Trimming took 1 base from V and 6 from J; bases not matched to a gene: 5. Here the CDR3 DNA reads TGTGCCAGCAGTTTATCTTTGGACAGGGTCAATGAGCAGTTCTTC. The encoded protein is CASSLSLDRVNEQFF. The variable domain in full, completed from reference TRBV28 and TRBJ2-1, reads DVKVTQSSRYLVKRTGEKVFLECVQDMDHENMFWYRQDPGLGLRLIYFSYDVKMKEKGDIPEGYSVSREKKERFSLILESASTNQTSMYLCASSLSLDRVNEQFFGPGTRLTVL.

This clonotype has at least ten counts. This rearrangement joins TRBV12-3 or TRBV12-4 to TRBJ2-3; D ambiguous. V was pared by 5 bases and J by 3 bases, with 12 bases between. The CDR3 has 14 residues. CDR3 loop: CASSLNSLTDTQYF. Written as DNA, the CDR3 is TGTGCCAGCAGTCTCAACAGTTTGACAGATACGCAGTATTTT.

In its sample, this clonotype was seen many times. V gene TRBV18 combines with J gene TRBJ1-4, with D possibly being TRBD1 (6 bases). In germline, CDR1 is KGHSH, CDR2 LQKENI. V was cut by 3 bases and J by 6 bases, with 11 bases left in between. This CDR3 comprises 14 residues. The CDR3 coding sequence is TGTGCCAGCTCACCTCAGGGGTTGGATGAAAAACTGTTTTTT. It encodes CASSPQGLDEKLFF.

This chain connects TRBV5-5 to TRBJ2-5; possible D gene TRBD2, 7 bases. The CDR3 sequence is 15 residues long. Deletions cut 6 bases from V and 1 base from J, with 16 bases between. CDR1 is SGHKS and CDR2 is YYEKEE in the germline V gene (reference sequence). The DNA for the CDR3 is TGTGCCAGCACCCTCGTAGGGGGGGCCCAAGAGACCCAGTACTTC. This encodes CASTLVGGAQETQYF. The full variable domain, completed using reference TRBV5-5 and TRBJ2-5, is DAGVTQSPTHLIKTRGQQVTLRCSPISGHKSVSWYQQVLGQGPQFIFQYYEKEERGRGNFPDRFSARQFPNYSSELNVNALLLGDSALYLCASTLVGGAQETQYFGPGTRLLVL.

This clonotype appeared many times. The chain joins TRBV3-1 to TRBJ2-7; D may be TRBD1 (6 bases). CDR3 length: 16 residues. Germline V gene sequence: CDR1 LGHDT, CDR2 YNNKEL (reference sequence). The ends were cut back, 6 bases at V and 2 bases at J, with 20 bases in the middle. DNA of the CDR3: TGTGCCAGCAGTCAATCCCCCCCGACAGGAGCCTACGAGCAGTACTTC. Protein: CASSQSPPTGAYEQYF.

In its sample, this clonotype was seen many times. The V and J genes are TRBV18 and TRBJ2-3; TRBD2 agrees at 8 bases. Germline V gene data show CDR1 as KGHSH and CDR2 as LQKENI. The V and J ends lost 0 bases and 4 bases, in that order; junction bases with no gene match: 12. This CDR3 contains 18 residues. The CDR3 nucleotides are TGTGCCAGCTCACCACCGGGTCGAGCGGGAGTTACGGCAGATACGCAGTATTTT. Protein product: CASSPPGRAGVTADTQYF.

This clonotype was detected many times. The chain combines TRBV20-1 with TRBJ2-5, with a weak D call TRBD1 (5 bases). Trimming took off 0 bases at V and 3 bases at J, with 11 bases between the two ends. The CDR3 length is 14 residues. The germline V gene encodes CDR1 DFQATT and CDR2 SNEGSKA (reference sequence). The CDR3 spells CSARDWGVEETQYF. CDR3 nucleotides: TGCAGTGCTAGAGATTGGGGCGTGGAAGAGACCCAGTACTTC.

This clonotype was counted ten times or more. V gene TRBV28 combines with J gene TRBJ1-5; the D is unclear. The CDR3 length is 15 residues. The V gene lost 7 bases and the J gene lost 1 base, with 14 bases spanning the gap. Germline assignment: CDR1 MDHEN and CDR2 SYDVKM. CDR3 loop: CASTFVGISNQPQHF. For the CDR3, the DNA is TGTGCCAGCACTTTTGTGGGTATCAGCAATCAGCCCCAGCATTTT.

This clonotype was seen ten or more times. The genes are TRBV7-2 and TRBJ2-7, with 8 bases fitting TRBD1. In germline, CDR1 is SGHTA, CDR2 FQGNSA. V lost 5 bases and J lost 6; bases outside the gene matches: 9. The CDR3 extends over 14 amino acids. The CDR3 reads CASSPRGQGSEQYF. The CDR3 DNA reads as TGTGCCAGCAGCCCACGCGGACAGGGCAGCGAGCAGTACTTC.

CDR3 protein: CASSYSRVGLAGPYEQYF. The CDR3 DNA sequence: TGTGCCAGCAGTTACTCCCGGGTGGGACTAGCGGGACCCTACGAGCAGTACTTC. The chain couples TRBV27 to TRBJ2-7; 13 bases line up with TRBD2. Germline CDR1 and CDR2: MNHEY and SMNVEV (reference sequence). V dropped 4 bases and J dropped 2; count of bases not matched to a gene: 11. The CDR3 contains 18 residues.

This clonotype occurred a few times. The chain combines TRBV29-1 with TRBJ2-1, with 8 bases identical to TRBD2. Per the germline V gene, CDR1 is SQVTM and CDR2 is ANQGSEA. Trimming removed 4 bases from V and 9 bases from J; junction bases left unmatched: 11. The CDR3 extends over 14 amino acids. Here the CDR3 reads CSVVPPGLAGEQFF. The CDR3 nucleotides are TGCAGCGTTGTTCCCCCAGGACTAGCTGGTGAGCAGTTCTTC.

This clonotype was observed at least ten times. The V and J genes are TRBV28 and TRBJ1-1; the D is unclear. Per germline, CDR1 MDHEN and CDR2 SYDVKM. The CDR3 runs 12 residues. Trimming shortened V by 7 bases and J by 1 base, and 7 bases separated the two germline ends. CDR3 sequence (DNA): TGTGCCAGCATGGTGCGGAACACTGAAGCTTTCTTT. Protein product: CASMVRNTEAFF.

Ten or more counts support this clonotype. This chain joins TRBV28 and TRBJ2-6, with 7 bases matching TRBD1. This CDR3 is 14 amino acids long. Looked up from germline, CDR1 is MDHEN and CDR2 is SYDVKM. Trimming cost V 7 bases and J 2 bases; bases outside gene matches: 2. CDR3 nucleotides: TGTGCCAGCAACAGGGGAACTGGGGCCAACGTCCTGACTTTC. Translation: CASNRGTGANVLTF.

This clonotype was counted many times. J is TRBJ2-6 and V is TRBV7-2; D may match TRBD1 or TRBD2 (5 bases each). Per the germline V gene, CDR1 is SGHTA and CDR2 is FQGNSA. Between the trimmed V and J ends, which lost 4 bases and 4 bases, there was a span of 14 bases. The CDR3 extends over 16 amino acids. The CDR3 here is CASSSHGGTGANVLTF. The CDR3 DNA reads TGTGCCAGCAGCTCCCATGGGGGTACCGGGGCCAACGTCCTGACTTTC. The variable domain in full, completed from reference TRBV7-2 and TRBJ2-6, reads GAGVSQSPSNKVTEKGKDVELRCDPISGHTALYWYRQSLGQGLEFLIYFQGNSAPDKSGLPSDRFSAERTGGSVSTLTIQRTQQEDSAVYLCASSSHGGTGANVLTFGAGSRLTVL.

This clonotype appeared many times. The gene calls are TRBV18 and TRBJ2-7, with unresolved D. Trimming stripped 3 bases from V and 0 bases from J, with 15 bases between. The CDR3 extends over 16 amino acids. Germline lookup yields CDR1 KGHSH and CDR2 LQKENI. CDR3 nucleotide sequence: TGTGCCAGCTCACCTTATCAGAGGACGTTCTCCTACGAGCAGTACTTC. Protein product: CASSPYQRTFSYEQYF.

Ten or more counts support this clonotype. The chain employs TRBV11-2 and TRBJ2-3; 12 positions match TRBD2. The CDR3 spans 15 residues. Germline loops: CDR1 SGHAT, CDR2 FQNNGV. J gave up 5 bases and V 5 bases, and 5 bases lay outside the gene matches. The CDR3 coding sequence is TGTGCCAGCAGCGCCCAGGGACTAGCGGGAGATACGCAGTATTTT. Amino acids: CASSAQGLAGDTQYF.

V usage is TRBV20-1 and J usage is TRBJ2-7; a possible D gene is TRBD2 (5 bases). V was trimmed by 7 bases and J by 2 bases, leaving 6 bases between them. The length of the CDR3 is 10 residues. Germline CDR1 and CDR2: DFQATT and SNEGSKA (reference sequence). The CDR3 region is CSVGAYEQYF. The CDR3 DNA follows: TGCAGTGTCGGGGCCTACGAGCAGTACTTC.

In this sample, this clonotype turned up many times. The V and J genes are TRBV10-3 and TRBJ2-5, with D perhaps TRBD1 (6 bases). This CDR3 comprises 14 residues. CDR1 and CDR2 (germline): ENHRY, SYGVKD. The ends were cut back, 6 bases at V and 4 bases at J, with 15 bases in the middle. The CDR3 loop is CAIRSNRDPETQYF. CDR3 sequence (DNA): TGTGCCATCAGGTCAAACAGGGATCCAGAGACCCAGTACTTC.

V gene TRBV19 combines with J gene TRBJ2-1, with 9 bases fitting TRBD2. This CDR3 spans 15 amino acids. Germline V gives CDR1 LNHDA, CDR2 SQIVND (reference sequence). Trimming took 6 bases from V and 8 from J; bases not matched to a gene: 11. The CDR3 protein is CASSRGSGSGYEQFF. The CDR3 DNA sequence: TGTGCCAGTAGCAGGGGTAGCGGGAGTGGGTATGAGCAGTTCTTC.

A word on this clonotype: With a much larger clone just one base away, this may be a read error. The chain combines TRBV2 with TRBJ1-1; no clear D. With 10 bases removed from V and 4 bases from J, the gap between germline ends came to 13 bases. Germline assignment: CDR1 SNHLY and CDR2 FYNNEI. This CDR3 has 12 residues. CDR3 region: CATSTRATEAFF. The CDR3 DNA reads as TGTGCCACCTCTACGAGGGCCACTGAAGCTTTCTTT.

This clonotype was recorded many times. This rearrangement joins TRBV11-2 to TRBJ2-2; D gene uncertain. V was cut by 0 bases and J by 7 bases, with 6 bases left in between. Germline loops: CDR1 SGHAT, CDR2 FQNNGV. This CDR3 comprises 13 residues. The CDR3 bases are TGTGCCAGCAGCTTAGAGTACGACGGGGAGCTGTTTTTT. It specifies CASSLEYDGELFF.

V and J are TRBV4-1 and TRBJ2-6; 9 bases align to TRBD2. This CDR3 spans 18 amino acids. V shed 1 base, J shed 3 bases, and the junction held 7 bases outside the gene matches. The V gene's germline CDR1 is MGHRA and CDR2 YSYEKL. The CDR3 DNA reads as TGCGCCAGCAGCCAAGTTGGGCTAGCGGGATTTGGGGCCAACGTCCTGACTTTC. Translation: CASSQVGLAGFGANVLTF.